This T cell receptor beta chain was sequenced in a study of cytomegalovirus exposure and HLA in healthy donors. PCR employed 60 Vbeta and 13 Jbeta primers. This table comes from immunoSEQ multiplex PCR, and its TCRdb copy is limited to in-frame clones, with some not included. The data show 200,000 or so clones, with 78% seen just once and around 6.1% held by the top ten. The germline V gene encodes CDR1 SGHVS and CDR2 FQNEAQ. The V and J ends lost 6 bases and 4 bases respectively, with 10 bases between them. This CDR3 has 12 residues. This chain joins TRBV7-8 and TRBJ2-7; D is perhaps TRBD1 (6 bases). The source of this sequence is a woman in her thirties in good health and CMV-seropositive. Source material: PBMCs. The CDR3 DNA reads TGTGCCAGCAGACGGACAGAATACGAGCAGTACTTC. This encodes CASRRTEYEQYF.